A selection of T cell receptor beta chains follows, all from one sample in a study of beta chain features in type 1 diabetes. TCRdb's table, derived via immunoSEQ multiplex PCR, lists solely in-frame clones and lacks some. The table includes some 150,000 clones, 10% to 15% detected once. The sequencing input was central memory CD4+ T cells from blood. The receptors shown here come from a man aged 18 to 29 with type 1 diabetes. The CDR3 runs from the conserved cysteine through the conserved F or W. D genes are given only for firm matches. Expanded clones get a size class; other rows say once, few or many, or leave the size out.

j_call v_call clone_size d_call cdr3_aa cdr3_nt
TRBJ2-5 TRBV19 few . CASSTQDSETQYF TGTGCCAGTAGTACTCAAGATTCGGAGACCCAGTACTTC
TRBJ2-2 TRBV5-6 . . CASSIRNTGELFF TGTGCCAGCAGTATCAGGAACACCGGGGAGCTGTTTTTT
TRBJ2-1 TRBV18 many TRBD2 CASSPGTSGFDEQFF TGTGCCAGCTCTCCCGGGACTAGCGGTTTCGATGAGCAGTTCTTC
TRBJ1-1 TRBV18 . . CASSQGMTETEAFF TGTGCCAGCTCACAGGGCATGACGGAGACTGAAGCTTTCTTT
TRBJ1-6 TRBV7-2 many . CASGGQVDSPLHF TGTGCCAGCGGGGGGCAGGTGGATTCACCCCTCCACTTT
TRBJ2-4 TRBV15 few TRBD1 CATSRDLTGGIAKNIQYF TGTGCCACCAGCAGAGATCTCACAGGGGGTATAGCCAAAAACATTCAGTACTTC
TRBJ1-2 TRBV5-4 . TRBD1 CATTPGGYYGYTF TGTGCCACCACTCCAGGGGGGTACTATGGCTACACCTTC
TRBJ1-4 TRBV15 few . CATSRDGRGGEKLFF TGTGCCACCAGCAGAGATGGCAGGGGTGGTGAAAAACTGTTTTTT
TRBJ1-1 TRBV7-6 few . CASSLGFDRNTEAFF TGTGCCAGCAGCTTGGGTTTTGATAGGAACACTGAAGCTTTCTTT
TRBJ2-1 TRBV5-1 few TRBD1 CASSLADRVGEQFF TGCGCCAGCAGCTTGGCAGACAGGGTGGGTGAGCAGTTCTTC
TRBJ2-3 TRBV7-9 many TRBD1 CASSPDRVGRDTQYF TGTGCCAGCAGCCCCGACAGGGTCGGTCGGGATACGCAGTATTTT
TRBJ1-5 TRBV7-2 . . CASSLYGTSSNQPQHF TGTGCCAGCAGCTTATATGGGACGTCCAGCAATCAGCCCCAGCATTTT
TRBJ2-1 TRBV20-1 . . CSARDGPQQFF TGCAGTGCTAGAGATGGTCCCCAGCAGTTCTTC
TRBJ2-7 TRBV2 . . CASSVHGAGEQYF TGTGCCAGCAGTGTTCACGGGGCGGGCGAGCAGTACTTC
TRBJ2-6 TRBV15 few . CATSLKWGMNVLTF TGTGCCACCAGCTTGAAATGGGGCATGAACGTCCTGACTTTC
TRBJ2-1 TRBV7-6 few TRBD2 CASSLSQRGGQFF TGTGCCAGCAGCTTATCCCAGCGGGGGGGGCAGTTCTTC
TRBJ2-5 TRBV7-2 few . CASSPGDGGTQYF TGTGCCAGCAGCCCAGGTGACGGAGGGACCCAGTACTTC
TRBJ2-5 TRBV11-2 few . CASSFGQGPWETQYF TGTGCCAGCAGCTTTGGGCAGGGTCCGTGGGAGACCCAGTACTTC
TRBJ2-5 TRBV29-1 . . CSVNTRGETQYF TGCAGCGTTAACACCCGGGGGGAGACCCAGTACTTC
TRBJ2-3 TRBV18 few . CASSLRTDTQYF TGTGCCAGCTCACTTCGCACGGATACGCAGTATTTT
TRBJ2-7 TRBV4-1 few . CASSPDSTRQYF TGCGCCAGCAGCCCCGACTCGACGAGGCAGTACTTC
TRBJ1-5 TRBV30 few . CAWEGQGLRNQPQHF TGTGCCTGGGAGGGGCAGGGGTTACGCAATCAGCCCCAGCATTTT
TRBJ2-7 TRBV11-2 . TRBD1 CASSLDLTGVYEQYF TGTGCCAGCAGCTTAGATTTAACAGGGGTCTACGAGCAGTACTTC
TRBJ2-7 TRBV9 many . CASSSRGEQYF TGTGCCAGCAGCTCGAGAGGCGAGCAGTACTTC
TRBJ2-6 TRBV18 . TRBD1 CASSPGTGDPGANVLTF TGTGCCAGCTCACCCGGGACAGGGGATCCTGGGGCCAACGTCCTGACTTTC
TRBJ2-3 TRBV7-9 few TRBD2 CASSLSGGEDTQYF TGTGCCAGCAGCTTGTCCGGGGGGGAAGATACGCAGTATTTT
TRBJ1-4 TRBV4-2 . . CASSLTASDEKLFF TGTGCCAGCAGCTTGACAGCGTCGGATGAAAAACTGTTTTTT
TRBJ1-1 TRBV30 . . CAWSGSSTEAFF TGTGCCTGGAGCGGGTCGAGCACTGAAGCTTTCTTT
TRBJ2-5 TRBV7-9 few TRBD2 CASSLFGGGETQYF TGTGCCAGCAGCTTATTCGGCGGGGGTGAGACCCAGTACTTC
TRBJ2-5 TRBV4-1 few . CASSQGPQETQYF TGCGCCAGCAGCCAAGGGCCCCAAGAGACCCAGTACTTC
TRBJ1-1 TRBV25-1 few . CASAYSGVNTEAFF TGTGCCAGCGCCTATAGCGGGGTAAACACTGAAGCTTTCTTT
TRBJ1-2 TRBV19 few . CASSIVASYGYTF TGTGCCAGTAGTATCGTTGCCTCCTATGGCTACACCTTC
TRBJ2-1 TRBV5-4 few TRBD1 CASSSDRLWNEQFF TGTGCCAGCAGCTCGGACAGGTTATGGAATGAGCAGTTCTTC
TRBJ2-2 TRBV9 many . CASRWTENTGELFF TGTGCCAGCAGGTGGACGGAGAACACCGGGGAGCTGTTTTTT
TRBJ1-3 TRBV9 many . CASSAQHTIYF TGTGCCAGCAGCGCCCAGCACACCATATATTTT
TRBJ2-3 TRBV28 few TRBD2 CASSPYPGTSGDHTDTQYF TGTGCCAGCAGTCCTTACCCAGGAACTAGCGGGGACCACACAGATACGCAGTATTTT
TRBJ2-5 TRBV2 . . CASSEGDGELQETQYF TGTGCCAGCAGTGAAGGAGACGGGGAACTCCAAGAGACCCAGTACTTC
TRBJ2-1 TRBV9 . . CASSVRDQTGGEQFF TGTGCCAGCAGCGTCAGGGACCAAACCGGGGGTGAGCAGTTCTTC
TRBJ2-3 TRBV30 . . CAWSVGSSPGADTQYF TGTGCCTGGAGTGTTGGGTCCTCCCCTGGGGCAGATACGCAGTATTTT
TRBJ1-1 TRBV18 . . CASSPLESAGTEAFF TGTGCCAGCTCACCACTAGAGAGTGCGGGCACTGAAGCTTTCTTT
TRBJ2-6 TRBV7-9 few TRBD1 CASSVYRGTSSGANVLTF TGTGCCAGCAGCGTCTACAGGGGGACCAGCTCTGGGGCCAACGTCCTGACTTTC
TRBJ2-3 TRBV14 many TRBD2 CASSQLTSPSTDTQYF TGTGCCAGCAGCCAATTGACTAGCCCTAGCACAGATACGCAGTATTTT
TRBJ1-6 TRBV10-3 few . CAISESQGLISPLHF TGTGCCATCAGTGAGTCACAGGGTTTAATATCACCCCTCCACTTT
TRBJ1-2 TRBV2 . TRBD1 CASSGQGDGYTF TGTGCCAGCAGCGGACAGGGAGATGGCTACACCTTC
TRBJ1-2 TRBV29-1 . . CSVGTATNYGYTF TGCAGCGTTGGGACAGCCACTAACTATGGCTACACCTTC
TRBJ2-3 TRBV6-6 few . CASSNARLDTQYF TGTGCCAGCAGTAACGCACGGTTAGATACGCAGTATTTT
TRBJ2-3 TRBV20-1 few . CSAGGLDTQYF TGCAGTGCTGGCGGGTTAGATACGCAGTATTTT
TRBJ2-1 TRBV10-3 many . CAISEGKSQGQFF TGTGCCATCAGTGAGGGGAAGAGCCAGGGGCAGTTCTTC
TRBJ2-2 TRBV6-5 . . CASTTPDTGELFF TGTGCCAGCACCACCCCGGACACCGGGGAGCTGTTTTTT
TRBJ2-6 TRBV28 few . CASSIRGRGANVLTF TGTGCCAGCAGCATAAGGGGTCGCGGGGCCAACGTCCTGACTTTC
TRBJ2-1 TRBV30 . . CAWIWKGNNEQFF TGTGCCTGGATATGGAAGGGGAACAATGAGCAGTTCTTC
TRBJ2-5 TRBV10-3 few TRBD2 CAISAGGRETQYF TGTGCCATCAGCGCGGGGGGGAGAGAGACCCAGTACTTC
TRBJ1-5 TRBV5-1 . . CASSEEGHQPQHF TGCGCCAGCAGCGAGGAGGGTCATCAGCCCCAGCATTTT
TRBJ1-2 TRBV6-1 . . CASSELTGDYGYTF TGTGCCAGCAGTGAATTAACGGGGGACTATGGCTACACCTTC
TRBJ2-5 TRBV6-1 . . CASSRVQETQYF TGTGCCAGCAGTAGGGTCCAAGAGACCCAGTACTTC
TRBJ2-3 TRBV7-9 . . CASSLSSTDTQYF TGTGCCAGCAGCTTATCTAGCACAGATACGCAGTATTTT
TRBJ2-3 TRBV15 . . CATSRGIGRITDTQYF TGTGCCACCAGCAGAGGAATTGGCAGGATCACAGATACGCAGTATTTT
TRBJ1-2 TRBV2 few TRBD1 CASEFTPGTGNGYTF TGTGCCAGCGAATTCACACCAGGGACAGGGAATGGCTACACCTTC
TRBJ2-7 TRBV29-1 . . CSVIVGAGGEQYF TGCAGCGTGATTGTGGGGGCCGGAGGGGAGCAGTACTTC